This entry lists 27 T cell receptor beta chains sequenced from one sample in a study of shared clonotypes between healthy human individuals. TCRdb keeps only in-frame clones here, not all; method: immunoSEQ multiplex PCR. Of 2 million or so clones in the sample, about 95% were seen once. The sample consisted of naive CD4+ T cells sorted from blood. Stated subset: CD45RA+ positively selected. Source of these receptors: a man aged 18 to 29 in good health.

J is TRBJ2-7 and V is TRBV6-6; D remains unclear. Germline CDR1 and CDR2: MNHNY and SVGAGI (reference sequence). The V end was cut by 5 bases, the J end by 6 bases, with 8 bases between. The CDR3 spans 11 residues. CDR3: CASSAIREQYF. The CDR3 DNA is TGTGCCAGCAGTGCTATCCGCGAGCAGTACTTC.

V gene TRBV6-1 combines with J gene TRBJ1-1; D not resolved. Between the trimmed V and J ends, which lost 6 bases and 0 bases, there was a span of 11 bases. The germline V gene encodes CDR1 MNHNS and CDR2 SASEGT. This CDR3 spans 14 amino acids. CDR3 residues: CASRIGIMNTEAFF. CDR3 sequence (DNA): TGTGCCAGCAGAATCGGGATCATGAACACTGAAGCTTTCTTT.

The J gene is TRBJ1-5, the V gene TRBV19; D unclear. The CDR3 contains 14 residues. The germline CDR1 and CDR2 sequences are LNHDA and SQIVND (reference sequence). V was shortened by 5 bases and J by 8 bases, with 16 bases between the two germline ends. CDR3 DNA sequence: TGTGCCAGTAGTTCCGGTCGGGCCGATGAGCCCCAGCATTTT. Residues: CASSSGRADEPQHF.

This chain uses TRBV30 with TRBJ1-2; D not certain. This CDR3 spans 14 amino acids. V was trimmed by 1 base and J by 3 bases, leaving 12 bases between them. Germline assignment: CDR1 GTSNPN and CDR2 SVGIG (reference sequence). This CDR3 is CAWSGSGVDYGYTF. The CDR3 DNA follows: TGTGCCTGGAGTGGTTCTGGGGTTGACTATGGCTACACCTTC.

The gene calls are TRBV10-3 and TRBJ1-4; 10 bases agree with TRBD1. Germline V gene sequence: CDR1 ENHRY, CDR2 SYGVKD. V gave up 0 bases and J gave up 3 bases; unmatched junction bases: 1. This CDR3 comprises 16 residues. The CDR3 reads CAISESGQGANEKLFF. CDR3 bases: TGTGCCATCAGTGAGTCTGGACAGGGGGCTAATGAAAAACTGTTTTTT.

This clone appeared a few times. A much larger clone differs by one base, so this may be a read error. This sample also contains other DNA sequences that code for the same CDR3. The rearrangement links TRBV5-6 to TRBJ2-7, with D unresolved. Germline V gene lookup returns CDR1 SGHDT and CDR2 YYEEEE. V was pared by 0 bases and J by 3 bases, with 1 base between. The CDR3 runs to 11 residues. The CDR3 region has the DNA TGTGCCAGCAGCTTGGACTACGAGCAGTACTTC. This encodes CASSLDYEQYF.

The CDR3, as DNA: TGTGCCAGCAGTTTACAGGAAAATCAGCCCCAGCATTTT. Translation gives CASSLQENQPQHF. The J gene is TRBJ1-5, the V gene TRBV27; no definite D call. Germline V gene sequence: CDR1 MNHEY, CDR2 SMNVEV (reference sequence). Trimming cost V 2 bases and J 4 bases, with 6 bases left between them. This CDR3 has 13 residues.

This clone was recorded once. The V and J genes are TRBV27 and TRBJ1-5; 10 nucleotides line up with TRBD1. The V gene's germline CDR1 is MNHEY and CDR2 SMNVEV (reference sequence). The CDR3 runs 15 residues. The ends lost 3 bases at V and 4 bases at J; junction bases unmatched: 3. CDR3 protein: CASSLDRGLNQPQHF. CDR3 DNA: TGTGCCAGCAGTTTGGACAGGGGGTTGAATCAGCCCCAGCATTTT.

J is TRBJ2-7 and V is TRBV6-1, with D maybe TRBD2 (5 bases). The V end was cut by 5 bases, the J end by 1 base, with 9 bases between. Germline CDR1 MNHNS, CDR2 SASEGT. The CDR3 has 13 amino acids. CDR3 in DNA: TGTGCCAGCAGTACTCGGAGGTCCTACGAGCAGTACTTC. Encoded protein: CASSTRRSYEQYF.

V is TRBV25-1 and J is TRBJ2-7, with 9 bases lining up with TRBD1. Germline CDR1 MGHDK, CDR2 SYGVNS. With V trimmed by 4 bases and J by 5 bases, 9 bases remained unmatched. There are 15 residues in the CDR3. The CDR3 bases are TGTGCCAGCAGTGGTAGACAGGGGGGGCATAACGAGCAGTACTTC. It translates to CASSGRQGGHNEQYF.

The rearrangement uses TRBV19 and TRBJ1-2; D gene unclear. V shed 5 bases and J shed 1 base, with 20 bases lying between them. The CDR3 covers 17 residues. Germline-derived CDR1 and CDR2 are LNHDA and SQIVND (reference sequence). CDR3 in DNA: TGTGCCAGTAGTCCCCAGGTCGTGAGGACTGATAACTATGGCTACACCTTC. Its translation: CASSPQVVRTDNYGYTF. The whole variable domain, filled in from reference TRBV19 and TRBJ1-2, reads DGGITQSPKYLFRKEGQNVTLSCEQNLNHDAMYWYRQDPGQGLRLIYYSQIVNDFQKGDIAEGYSVSREKKESFPLTVTSAQKNPTAFYLCASSPQVVRTDNYGYTFGSGTRLTVV.

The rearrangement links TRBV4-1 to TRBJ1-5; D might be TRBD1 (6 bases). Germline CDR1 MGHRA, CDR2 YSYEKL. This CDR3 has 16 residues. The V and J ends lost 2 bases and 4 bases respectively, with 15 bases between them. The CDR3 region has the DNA TGCGCCAGCAGCCAATTAGTGGCAGGGGATAATCAGCCCCAGCATTTT. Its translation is CASSQLVAGDNQPQHF.

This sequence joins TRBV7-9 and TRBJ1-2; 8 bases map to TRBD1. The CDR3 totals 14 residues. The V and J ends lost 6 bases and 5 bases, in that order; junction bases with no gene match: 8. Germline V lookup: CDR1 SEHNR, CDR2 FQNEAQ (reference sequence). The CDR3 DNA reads TGTGCCAGCAGAGATGACAGGGGCATGTATGGCTACACCTTC. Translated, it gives CASRDDRGMYGYTF.

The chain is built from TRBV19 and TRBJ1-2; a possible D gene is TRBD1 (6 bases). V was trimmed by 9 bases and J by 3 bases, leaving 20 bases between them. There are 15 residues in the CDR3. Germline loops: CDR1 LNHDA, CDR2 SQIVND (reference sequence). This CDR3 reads CASRAPSGGYYGYTF. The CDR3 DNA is TGTGCCAGCAGAGCCCCAAGCGGGGGCTACTATGGCTACACCTTC.

CDR3 DNA: TGTGCCAGCGGGGCGAGGCCGGGTCGAATCACTGAAGCTTTCTTT. It specifies CASGARPGRITEAFF. V and J are TRBV2 and TRBJ1-1; tentative D call: TRBD1 (5 bases). V shed 8 bases and J shed 4 bases, with 20 bases lying between them. Germline-derived CDR1 and CDR2 are SNHLY and FYNNEI. CDR3 length: 15 amino acids.

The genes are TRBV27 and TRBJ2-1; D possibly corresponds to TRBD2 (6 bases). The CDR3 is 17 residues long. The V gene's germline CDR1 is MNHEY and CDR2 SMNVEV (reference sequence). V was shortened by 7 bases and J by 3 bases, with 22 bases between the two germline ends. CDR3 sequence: CASTRVTGTLNYNEQFF. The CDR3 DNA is TGTGCCAGCACCCGTGTCACCGGGACTTTAAACTACAATGAGCAGTTCTTC.

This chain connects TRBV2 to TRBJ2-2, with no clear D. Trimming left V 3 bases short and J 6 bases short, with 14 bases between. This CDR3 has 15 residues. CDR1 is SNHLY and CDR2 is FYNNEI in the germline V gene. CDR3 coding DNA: TGTGCCAGCAGTGATGTGAGACCGCCCTCCGGGGAGCTGTTTTTT. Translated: CASSDVRPPSGELFF. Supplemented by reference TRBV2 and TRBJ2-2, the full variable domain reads EPEVTQTPSHQVTQMGQEVILRCVPISNHLYFYWYRQILGQKVEFLVSFYNNEISEKSEIFDDQFSVERPDGSNFTLKIRSTKLEDSAMYFCASSDVRPPSGELFFGEGSRLTVL.

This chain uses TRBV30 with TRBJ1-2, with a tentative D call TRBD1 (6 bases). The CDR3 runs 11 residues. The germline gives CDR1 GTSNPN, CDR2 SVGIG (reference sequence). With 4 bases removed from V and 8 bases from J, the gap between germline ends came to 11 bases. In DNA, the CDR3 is TGTGCCTGGACTTCAGACAGGGGCTACACCTTC. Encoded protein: CAWTSDRGYTF.

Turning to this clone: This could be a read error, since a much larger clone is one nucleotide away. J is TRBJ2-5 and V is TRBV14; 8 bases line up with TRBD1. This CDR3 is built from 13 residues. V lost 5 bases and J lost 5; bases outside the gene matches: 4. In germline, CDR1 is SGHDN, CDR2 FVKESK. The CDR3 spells CASSITGGETQYF. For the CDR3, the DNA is TGTGCCAGCAGCATCACAGGGGGGGAGACCCAGTACTTC.

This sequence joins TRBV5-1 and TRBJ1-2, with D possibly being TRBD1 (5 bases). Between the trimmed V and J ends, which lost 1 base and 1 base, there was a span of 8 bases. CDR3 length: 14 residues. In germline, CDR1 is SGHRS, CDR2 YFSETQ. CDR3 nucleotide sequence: TGCGCCAGCAGCTTGCTGGGGGTTAACTATGGCTACACCTTC. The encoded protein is CASSLLGVNYGYTF.

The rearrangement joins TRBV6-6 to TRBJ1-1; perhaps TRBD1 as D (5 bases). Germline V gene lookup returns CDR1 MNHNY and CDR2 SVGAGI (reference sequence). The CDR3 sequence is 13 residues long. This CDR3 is CAAQGIMNTEAFF. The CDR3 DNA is TGTGCTGCCCAGGGTATCATGAACACTGAAGCTTTCTTT.

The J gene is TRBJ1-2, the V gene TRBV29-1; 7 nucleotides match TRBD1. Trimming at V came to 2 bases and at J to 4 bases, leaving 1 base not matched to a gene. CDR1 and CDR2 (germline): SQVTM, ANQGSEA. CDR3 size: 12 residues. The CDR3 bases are TGCAGCGTTGAAAGGACAGGCTATGGCTACACCTTC. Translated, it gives CSVERTGYGYTF.

The CDR3 sequence is CASSLGRLGETQYF. The DNA of the CDR3 is TGTGCCAGCAGCTTGGGTCGGTTGGGGGAGACCCAGTACTTC. V gene TRBV5-5 combines with J gene TRBJ2-5; D is uncertain. V was trimmed by 0 bases and J by 5 bases, leaving 11 bases between them. Germline assignment: CDR1 SGHKS and CDR2 YYEKEE (reference sequence). The CDR3 covers 14 residues.

CDR3 sequence reads: CAISGGLGEQFF. Here the CDR3 DNA reads TGTGCCATCAGTGGGGGCCTTGGTGAGCAGTTCTTC. The V call is TRBV10-3, the J call TRBJ2-1; TRBD1 might be the D (5 bases). Trimming pared 4 bases from V and 9 bases from J, leaving 10 bases between. The germline CDR1 and CDR2 sequences are ENHRY and SYGVKD. This CDR3 has 12 amino acids.

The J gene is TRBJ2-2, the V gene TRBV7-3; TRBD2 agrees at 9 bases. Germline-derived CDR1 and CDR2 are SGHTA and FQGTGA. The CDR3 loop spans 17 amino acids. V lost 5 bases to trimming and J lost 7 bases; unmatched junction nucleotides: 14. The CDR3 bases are TGTGCCAGCAGCCTTTCGGGGACTAGCAGGCCGGGCGGGGAGCTGTTTTTT. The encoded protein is CASSLSGTSRPGGELFF.

The CDR3 sequence: CASSFSRNSYEQYF. CDR3 DNA sequence: TGTGCCAGCAGCTTTTCGCGGAACTCCTACGAGCAGTACTTC. The J gene is TRBJ2-7, the V gene TRBV11-2; no clear D. The CDR3 runs 14 residues. V was trimmed by 3 bases and J by 0 bases, leaving 9 bases between them. Germline V gene data show CDR1 as SGHAT and CDR2 as FQNNGV.

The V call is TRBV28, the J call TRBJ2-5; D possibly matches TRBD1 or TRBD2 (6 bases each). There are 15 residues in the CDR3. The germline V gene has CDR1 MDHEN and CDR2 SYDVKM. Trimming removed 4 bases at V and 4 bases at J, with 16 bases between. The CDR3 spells CASSWSGARTETQYF. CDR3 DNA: TGTGCCAGCAGTTGGTCGGGGGCGAGGACAGAGACCCAGTACTTC.